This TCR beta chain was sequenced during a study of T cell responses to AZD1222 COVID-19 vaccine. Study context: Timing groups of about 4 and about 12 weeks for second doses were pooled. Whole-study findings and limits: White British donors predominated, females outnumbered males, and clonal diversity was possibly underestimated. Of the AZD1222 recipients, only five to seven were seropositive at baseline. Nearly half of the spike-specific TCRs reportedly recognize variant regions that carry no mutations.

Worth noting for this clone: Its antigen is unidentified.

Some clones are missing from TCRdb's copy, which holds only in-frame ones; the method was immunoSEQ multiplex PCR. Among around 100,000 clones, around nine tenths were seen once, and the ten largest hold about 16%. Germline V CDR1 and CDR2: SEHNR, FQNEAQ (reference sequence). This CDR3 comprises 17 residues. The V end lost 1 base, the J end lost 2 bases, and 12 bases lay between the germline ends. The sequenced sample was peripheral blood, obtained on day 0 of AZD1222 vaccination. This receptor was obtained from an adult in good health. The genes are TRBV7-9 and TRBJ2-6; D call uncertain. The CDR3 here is CASSLGGAGTGANVLTF. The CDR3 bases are TGTGCCAGCAGCTTAGGTGGCGCAGGCACTGGGGCCAACGTCCTGACTTTC.